These T cell receptor beta chains were read from a single sample in a study of T cells in Graves' hyperthyroidism and ophthalmopathy. Each CDR3 protein gets one entry after TCRdb re-called the multiplex PCR reads with MiXCR. The repertoire holds fewer than 250,000 distinct CDR3 sequences, with about a sixth as singletons. The sample comprised blood. The source of these receptors is a woman under 30 with Graves' ophthalmopathy. CDR3s include the opening cysteine and the closing phenylalanine or tryptophan. A D gene is named only where the DNA matches it firmly. The size entry is marked missing in some rows and otherwise reads once, few, many or a size class.

>TRBJ1-1|NA|many|TRBV11-2
TGTGCCAGCAGCTTGGGCCAGGCGAACACTGAAGCTTTCTTT
CASSLGQANTEAFF
>TRBJ2-3|TRBD1|many|TRBV4-3
TGCGCCAGCAGCCAATGGACAGGTAGCACAGATACGCAGTATTTT
CASSQWTGSTDTQYF
>TRBJ1-1|TRBD1|many|TRBV3-1
TGTGCCAGCACCCTGGGACAGGGTAGGAACACTGAAGCTTTCTTT
CASTLGQGRNTEAFF
>TRBJ2-5|TRBD2|NA|TRBV7-2
TGTGCCAGCAGCTTACAGGGACCGGGGGGGACCCAGTACTTC
CASSLQGPGGTQYF
>TRBJ2-4|TRBD2|many|TRBV6-5
TGTGCCAGCAGTTACAGGACTAGCGGGAGTTCCAAAAACATTCAGTACTTC
CASSYRTSGSSKNIQYF
>TRBJ2-7|TRBD1|NA|TRBV18
TGTGCCAGCTCACCTTCATTTGGCAGGGACAGGGGCAACGAGCAGTACTTC
CASSPSFGRDRGNEQYF
>TRBJ2-3|TRBD2|NA|TRBV5-4
TGTGCCAGCAGCCACCTACTAGCGGGAGTCACAGATACGCAGTATTTT
CASSHLLAGVTDTQYF
>TRBJ1-2|TRBD1|many|TRBV20-1
TGCAGTGCTACTGGGACAGGGGGCCTAACCTTC
CSATGTGGLTF
>TRBJ1-1|NA|many|TRBV28
TGTGCCAGCACCCGGACAGCTTTGAACACTGAAGCTTTCTTT
CASTRTALNTEAFF
>TRBJ2-1|NA|few|TRBV7-2
TGTGCCAGCAGCCCGACAGGAATAACCTACAATGAGCAGTTCTTC
CASSPTGITYNEQFF
>TRBJ2-2|TRBD2|many|TRBV20-1
TGCAGTGCCACCGGGACTAGCGGGAGTCTCGCCGGGGAGCTGTTTTTT
CSATGTSGSLAGELFF
>TRBJ2-1|NA|many|TRBV7-2
TGTGCCAGCAGCTTAGTTCGGGATGAGCAGTTCTTC
CASSLVRDEQFF
>TRBJ2-1|TRBD1|many|TRBV30
TGTGCCTGGAGTCCGGGGACAGGGGTGTTCAATGAGCAGTTCTTC
CAWSPGTGVFNEQFF
>TRBJ2-6|NA|many|TRBV2
TGTGCCAGCAGACAAGGCTCTGGGGCCAACGTCCTGACTTTC
CASRQGSGANVLTF
>TRBJ2-2|NA|many|TRBV27
TGTGCCAGCCAAATCGCAGCTCACACCGGGGAGCTGTTTTTT
CASQIAAHTGELFF
>TRBJ2-5|TRBD1|many|TRBV2
TGTGCCAGCAGACCGGGACAGGGTGAGACCCAGTACTTC
CASRPGQGETQYF
>TRBJ2-3|NA|many|TRBV2
TGTGCCAGCAGTGTCGGGATCCCCACAGATACGCAGTATTTT
CASSVGIPTDTQYF
>TRBJ2-5|NA|NA|TRBV25-1
TGTGCCAGCAGTGACCCAGGACGTCGGGAGACCCAGTACTTC
CASSDPGRRETQYF
>TRBJ1-1|NA|many|TRBV28
TGTGCCAGCAGTTTTGGGGGGCTTTGGACTGAAGCTTTCTTT
CASSFGGLWTEAFF
>TRBJ2-7|NA|many|TRBV15
TGTGCCACCAGCAGAGGACTGATCTACGAGCAGTACTTC
CATSRGLIYEQYF
>TRBJ2-7|TRBD1|many|TRBV27
TGTGCCAGCAGTGGACAGGGGGCGGCCTACGAGCAGTACTTC
CASSGQGAAYEQYF
>TRBJ2-1|TRBD2|many|TRBV20-1
TGCAGACTCGGGGGGGCCAATGAGCAGTTCTTC
CRLGGANEQFF
>TRBJ2-5|TRBD1|NA|TRBV7-2
TGTGCCAGCAGCCCGGGACAGGGCAGGGAGACCCAGTACTTC
CASSPGQGRETQYF
>TRBJ2-1|NA|many|TRBV18
TGTGCCAGCTCACCACCCGGCCGGACCAAATGGGGTGAGCAGTTCTTC
CASSPPGRTKWGEQFF
>TRBJ2-7|TRBD2|NA|TRBV3-1
TGTGCCAGCAGCCCTTGGACTAGCGAGGTCTACGAGCAGTACTTC
CASSPWTSEVYEQYF